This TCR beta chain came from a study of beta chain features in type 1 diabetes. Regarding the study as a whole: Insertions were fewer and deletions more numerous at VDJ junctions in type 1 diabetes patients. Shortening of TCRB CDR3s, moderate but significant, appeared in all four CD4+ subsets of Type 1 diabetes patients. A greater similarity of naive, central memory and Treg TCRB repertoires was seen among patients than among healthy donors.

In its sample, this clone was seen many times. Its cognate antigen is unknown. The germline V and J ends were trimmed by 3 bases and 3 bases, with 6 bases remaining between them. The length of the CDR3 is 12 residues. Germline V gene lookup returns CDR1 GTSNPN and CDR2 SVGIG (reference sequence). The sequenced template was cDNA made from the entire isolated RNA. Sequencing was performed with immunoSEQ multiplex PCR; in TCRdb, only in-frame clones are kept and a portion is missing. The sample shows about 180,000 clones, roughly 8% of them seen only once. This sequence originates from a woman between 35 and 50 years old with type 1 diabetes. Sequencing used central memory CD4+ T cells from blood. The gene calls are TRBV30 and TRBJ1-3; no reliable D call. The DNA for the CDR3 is TGTGCCTGGAGGCAGAATGGAAACACCATATATTTT. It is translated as CAWRQNGNTIYF.